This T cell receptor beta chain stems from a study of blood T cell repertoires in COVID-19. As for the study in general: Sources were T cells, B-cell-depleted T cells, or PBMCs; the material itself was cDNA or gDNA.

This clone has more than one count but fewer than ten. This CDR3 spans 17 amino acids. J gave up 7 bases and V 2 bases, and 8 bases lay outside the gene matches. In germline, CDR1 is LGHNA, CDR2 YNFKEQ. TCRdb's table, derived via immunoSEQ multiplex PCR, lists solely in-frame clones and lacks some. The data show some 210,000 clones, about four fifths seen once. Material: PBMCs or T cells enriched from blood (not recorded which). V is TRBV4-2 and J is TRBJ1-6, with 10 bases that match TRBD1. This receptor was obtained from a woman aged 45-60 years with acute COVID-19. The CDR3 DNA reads TGTGCCAGCAGCCAAATGAGGACAGGGGGTTCGAATTCACCCCTCCACTTT. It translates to CASSQMRTGGSNSPLHF.